Detailed here is one T cell receptor (beta chain). The specificity of this receptor is unknown. No much larger clone is present one base from it, and per-base qualities are unavailable. Amplification of TCR beta CDR3 regions was carried out from RNA transcripts. A first-round RT-PCR of the TCR CDR3 used the HTBI primer set with the Qiagen OneStep RT-PCR kit. Libraries were constructed in a second round of multiplex PCR, after which size selection and purification were performed. Sequencing of the libraries was done on an Illumina HiSeq2000 using paired-end 100 bp reads. The study's own analysis went as follows. SOAPnuke was used to process the raw data, throwing out any read that contained adapters or uncalled bases, had a mean Phred below 15, or lacked an exact constant-primer or identifier match. High-quality paired reads were merged with COPE v1.2.5, and unique nucleotide sequences were defined as clonotypes. MiTCR v1.1 was used to align the clonotypes against IMGT TRBV, TRBD and TRBJ reference segments. Analysis was restricted to V-J combinations with a frequency above 0.0001, which covered about 99% of repertoires. The TCS score was defined as F50 (clonal expansion) divided by E x V (chaos), with BLOSUM62-based TCRdist calculated between CDR3 peptides within each V-J. Welch's t-statistics and random forest reduced fewer than 550 V-J features to fewer than 15, which were used in a naive Bayes classifier (R e1071). TCRdb reran the public reads through fastp at Q25 and MiXCR, keeping productive beta chains. Each CDR3 protein appears once, grouped with its most common genes and DNA. What appears here as the V and J calls and clone size reflects TCRdb's work, not the paper's. The sample contains approximately 600,000 distinct CDR3 sequences, 20% of them found a single time. The top ten clones comprise about 34% of the sample.

In the ophthalmopathy patients, disease was moderately to severely active, with a Clinical Activity Score of 3 or more, a NOSPECS grade of 4 or more, and a duration of less than 3 months. Exclusion was applied to patients with uncontrolled infections, other autoimmune diseases, pregnancy or lactation. Clinical symptoms, serum thyroxine and TRAb, thyroid ultrasound, and orbital computed tomography formed the basis for the diagnoses. PBMCs were separated from around 9.1 ml of fresh peripheral blood using Ficoll-Paque density gradient centrifugation. Total RNA was extracted with Trizol reagent, and quality was checked on an Agilent 2100 Bioanalyzer. The data stem from a study of T cells in Graves' hyperthyroidism and ophthalmopathy (dated by TCRdb to between 2018 and 2021). Some background on the complete study: Peripheral blood was collected at initial diagnosis, before any treatment. To identify distinguishing TCR V-J signatures, a discovery cohort of 100 patients was used, comprising 43 with Graves' ophthalmopathy and 57 with stable Graves' hyperthyroidism. Prospective prediction of ophthalmopathy was tested in an independent validation cohort consisting of about 19 hyperthyroidism patients and around 16 patients who later progressed to ophthalmopathy. For training and testing, the 100 patients in the discovery cohort were randomly divided in a 7:3 ratio. In addition, the study compared T-cell repertoires in thyroid tissue and in blood from five to seven Graves' hyperthyroidism patients. Once sampling was done, hyperthyroidism patients were given methimazole at a starting dose of 30 mg daily, whereas ophthalmopathy patients were given high-dose intravenous methylprednisolone. TCR Vbeta CDR3 sequencing of approximately 140 peripheral blood samples (approximately 44 ophthalmopathy, roughly 72 hyperthyroidism and roughly 17 progressor patients) is reported in the paper. Results and caveats for the whole study, not just this receptor: During validation, the model predicted progression to ophthalmopathy a median of around six months ahead of onset, with 60% to 71% sensitivity and 72% to 80% specificity. A model built on a 13 V-J signature distinguished ophthalmopathy from stable hyperthyroidism, reaching approximately 89% sensitivity and under 84% specificity in cross-validation and 80%/75% in testing. Most expanded thyroid clonotypes (frequency above 0.001) were also detected in blood, suggesting blood repertoires may reflect thyroid immune responses. Sample size was not statistically predetermined, and blinding of investigators to group allocation was not performed.

The germline V gene (reference sequence) sets CDR1 to DFQATT and CDR2 to SNEGSKA. V is clipped by 1 base and J by 5 bases, and the sequence between their germline boundaries is 14 bases long. The CDR3 contains 14 residues, cysteine and phenylalanine counted. Kept here is only the CDR3 DNA, which spans 42 bases and is read in frame from base 1. The rearranged segments are TRBV20-1 and TRBJ2-5; D gene: possibly TRBD2, on 5 matching bases. This clonotype was obtained from a man aged 25 to 40 with Graves' ophthalmopathy. The source material was blood. The DNA sequence is given as TGCAGTGCTAGAGGGTCGAATAGCGTTGAGACCCAGTACTTC. It specifies CSARGSNSVETQYF.